Sequencing of this T cell receptor beta chain was carried out in a study of blood T cell repertoires in COVID-19 (dated by TCRdb to about 2020). In the study overall: Samples from collaborators originated in the United States, Italy and Spain and spanned both the acute and convalescent phases of COVID-19. Nearly every sample came with metadata listing a de-identified subject ID, COVID-19 status, age in years and sex. A freely available public database, intended as a resource for researchers studying the immune response to SARS-CoV-2, is where the repertoires were released. The dataset comprised deeply sampled blood TCRbeta repertoires from subjects exposed to, actively infected with, or recovered from COVID-19. The samples were drawn from two sources: the first 160 participants of the ongoing ImmuneRACE study, and 1,000 to 1,500 subjects contributed by 6 global collaborators. Where HLA class I and class II types were available, the types were taken from metadata supplied by the sample provider, not from assay-based typing. The prospective study material was composed of cDNA or gDNA derived from T cells, B-cell-depleted T cells, or PBMCs. The research as a whole found: The amount of clinical and demographic metadata varied by source and participant and was provided uncurated.

From its cysteine to its phenylalanine, the CDR3 spans 12 amino acids. Here the CDR3 DNA is all that survives: 36 bases in frame from base 1. TCRbeta CDR3 regions were amplified from genomic DNA using the immunoSEQ Assay, a bias-controlled multiplex PCR. From the authors' description of their analysis: The number of nucleated cells in each sample was estimated from the amplification of reference gene primers within the assay. Sequence reads were collapsed and filtered to measure the absolute abundance of every unique TCRbeta CDR3 rearrangement. For each sample, productive Simpson clonality was calculated by taking the square root of Simpson's diversity index across productive rearrangements. TCRdb holds this immuneACCESS table with in-frame rearrangements only. Some clones are missing; in checked studies, unresolved V genes explain under half, and the rest has no known cause. V and J calls and clone size are those listed in that table; D and trimming were worked out from the DNA. The sample has some 400,000 clones on record, 75% to 90% of them singletons. Jointly, the top ten make up 1% to 1.3% of the sample.

For this clone: What antigen it recognizes has not been identified. One end of the junction does not line up with germline, which may come from a read error.

In the prospective study, participants were roughly 18 to 100 years old, resided in 25 or so geographic areas of the United States, and were enrolled through a virtual design. In the prospective study, cohorts were assigned on the basis of participant-reported clinical history obtained from a screening survey and a study questionnaire. For ImmuneRACE Cohort 3, a participant was defined as recovered based on two consecutive negative NP/OP PCR tests, clearance by a healthcare professional, or resolution of symptoms. In the prospective study, whole blood, serum and a nasopharyngeal or oropharyngeal swab were collected from each participant by mobile phlebotomists. Over an approximately 2-month period, participants in the prospective study had the option of providing additional blood draws and questionnaires. Before DNA extraction, blood samples from the prospective study were shipped at room temperature or frozen.

What was sequenced was PBMCs or T cells enriched from blood (not recorded which). This sequence originates from a man younger than 40 who had recovered from COVID-19. The V gene is TRBV5-3 and the J gene is TRBJ1-1; the D gene is possibly TRBD1, with 6 bases matching. Being an ORF, TRBV5-3 has a function that is uncertain. The CDR3 sequence is CVRSPGTRGAFF. The DNA sequence is as follows: TGTGTCAGAAGCCCCGGGACACGGGGAGCTTTCTTT.